This TCR beta chain was sequenced for a study of shared clonotypes between healthy human individuals. Data came from immunoSEQ multiplex PCR; TCRdb stores just in-frame clones and leaves some out. The sample has roughly 2.4 million clones; under 97% are singletons. The CDR3 runs to 16 residues. Trimming stripped 3 bases from V and 5 bases from J, with 19 bases between. Germline-derived CDR1 and CDR2 are KGHSH and LQKENI. Sequencing used naive CD4+ T cells sorted from blood. Subset of the sample: CD45RA+ positively selected. The source is a man younger than 35 in good health. V is TRBV18 and J is TRBJ2-5, with a possible D match to TRBD2 (6 bases). DNA of the CDR3: TGTGCCAGCTCACCGTCCCGGGGGATTCGTTTGGAGACCCAGTACTTC. This encodes CASSPSRGIRLETQYF. The entire variable domain, with the rest obtained from reference TRBV18 and TRBJ2-5, is as follows: NAGVMQNPRHLVRRRGQEARLRCSPMKGHSHVYWYRQLPEEGLKFMVYLQKENIIDESGMPKERFSAEFPKEGPSILRIQQVVRGDSAAYFCASSPSRGIRLETQYFGPGTRLLVL.